A selection of T cell receptor beta chains follows, all from one sample in a study of cytomegalovirus exposure and HLA in healthy donors. Profiling relied on immunoSEQ multiplex PCR, and the TCRdb table lists in-frame clones only, not all of them. The sample has 80,000 to 95,000 clones; around 81% are singletons. The sample taken for sequencing was PBMCs. Receptors were obtained from a young man in good health and CMV-seropositive. CDR3s include the opening cysteine and the closing phenylalanine or tryptophan. D genes are given only for firm matches. Clone size is shown for a subset of rows, as once, few, many or a class of expanded clone.

D gene: .; V gene: TRBV2; clone size: .; J gene: TRBJ1-1; CDR3 DNA: TGTGCCAGCAGTGGCGGGCTAAACACTGAAGCTTTCTTT; CDR3 protein: CASSGGLNTEAFF
D gene: TRBD1; V gene: TRBV6-5; clone size: .; J gene: TRBJ2-3; CDR3 DNA: TGTGCCAACCTACTTGGACAGGGAAACACAGATACGCAGTATTTT; CDR3 protein: CANLLGQGNTDTQYF
D gene: TRBD2; V gene: TRBV9; clone size: .; J gene: TRBJ2-3; CDR3 DNA: TGTGCCAGCAGCTACGGGACTAGCGGGAGGGCCAGCACAGATACGCAGTATTTT; CDR3 protein: CASSYGTSGRASTDTQYF
D gene: TRBD2; V gene: TRBV29-1; clone size: .; J gene: TRBJ2-3; CDR3 DNA: TGCAGCGCTGCTAGCGGGAGAAATGAAGATACGCAGTATTTT; CDR3 protein: CSAASGRNEDTQYF
D gene: TRBD2; V gene: TRBV2; clone size: .; J gene: TRBJ2-7; CDR3 DNA: TGTGCCAGCAGTCCCGGACTAGAAGCCAACGAGCAGTACTTC; CDR3 protein: CASSPGLEANEQYF
D gene: .; V gene: TRBV5-1; clone size: .; J gene: TRBJ2-5; CDR3 DNA: TGCGCCAGCACCCCAGGGATTCAAGAGACCCAGTACTTC; CDR3 protein: CASTPGIQETQYF
D gene: TRBD2; V gene: TRBV5-8; clone size: .; J gene: TRBJ2-7; CDR3 DNA: TGTGCCAGCAGCTCCCGGACTAGCGGAAACGCCCAGCCCGAGCAGTACTTC; CDR3 protein: CASSSRTSGNAQPEQYF
D gene: TRBD1; V gene: TRBV6-5; clone size: .; J gene: TRBJ1-5; CDR3 DNA: TGTGCCAGCAGTTCGAAGACTACAGGGGGCGTTCAGCCCCAGCATTTT; CDR3 protein: CASSSKTTGGVQPQHF
D gene: TRBD1; V gene: TRBV9; clone size: .; J gene: TRBJ2-1; CDR3 DNA: TGTGCCAGCAGCGGGGGACAGGGGAATTACAATGAGCAGTTCTTC; CDR3 protein: CASSGGQGNYNEQFF
D gene: TRBD1; V gene: TRBV10-2; clone size: .; J gene: TRBJ2-2; CDR3 DNA: TGCGCCAGCAGTGCGGACAGGCGGCGAACCGGGGAGCTGTTTTTT; CDR3 protein: CASSADRRRTGELFF
D gene: .; V gene: TRBV11-2; clone size: .; J gene: TRBJ2-7; CDR3 DNA: TGTGCCAGCAGCCGGGACTCCTACGAGCAGTACTTC; CDR3 protein: CASSRDSYEQYF
D gene: .; V gene: TRBV29-1; clone size: .; J gene: TRBJ1-2; CDR3 DNA: TGCAGCCCTTTTCGAGTCGACTATGGCTACACCTTC; CDR3 protein: CSPFRVDYGYTF
D gene: TRBD1; V gene: TRBV11-3; clone size: few; J gene: TRBJ1-5; CDR3 DNA: TGTGCCAGCAGCTACAGGGGGCGGGGGGATCAGCCCCAGCATTTT; CDR3 protein: CASSYRGRGDQPQHF
D gene: .; V gene: TRBV6-5; clone size: .; J gene: TRBJ1-5; CDR3 DNA: TGTGCCAGCAGTGCCTCGGGAGGCCGCAATCAGCCCCAGCATTTT; CDR3 protein: CASSASGGRNQPQHF
D gene: TRBD2; V gene: TRBV7-9; clone size: .; J gene: TRBJ2-7; CDR3 DNA: TGTGCCAGCAGCTTTCTAGCGGGAGACGAGCAGTACTTC; CDR3 protein: CASSFLAGDEQYF
D gene: .; V gene: TRBV18; clone size: .; J gene: TRBJ2-3; CDR3 DNA: TGTGCCAGCTCACCACTTCTCGATACGCAGTATTTT; CDR3 protein: CASSPLLDTQYF
D gene: .; V gene: TRBV20-1; clone size: .; J gene: TRBJ2-5; CDR3 DNA: TGCAGTGGGACTGAGAAGACCCAGTACTTC; CDR3 protein: CSGTEKTQYF
D gene: TRBD2; V gene: TRBV7-9; clone size: .; J gene: TRBJ2-7; CDR3 DNA: TGTGCCAGCAGCCCGGGACTAGCGACCTACGAGCAGTACTTC; CDR3 protein: CASSPGLATYEQYF
D gene: TRBD2; V gene: TRBV9; clone size: .; J gene: TRBJ2-1; CDR3 DNA: TGTGCCAGCAGCCTCAGGACTAGCGGGAGCCATGAGCAGTTCTTC; CDR3 protein: CASSLRTSGSHEQFF
D gene: .; V gene: TRBV9; clone size: .; J gene: TRBJ2-7; CDR3 DNA: TGTGCCAGCAGCACCGGACTATTCTCGGAGCAGTACTTC; CDR3 protein: CASSTGLFSEQYF
D gene: TRBD2; V gene: TRBV6-5; clone size: few; J gene: TRBJ2-3; CDR3 DNA: TGTGCCAGCAGACCTACCGGGACTAGCTCAGATACGCAGTATTTT; CDR3 protein: CASRPTGTSSDTQYF
D gene: .; V gene: TRBV15; clone size: .; J gene: TRBJ2-1; CDR3 DNA: TGTGCCACCAGCGGGGGCGGATACAATGAAGAGCAGTTCTTC; CDR3 protein: CATSGGGYNEEQFF
D gene: TRBD1; V gene: TRBV5-6; clone size: few; J gene: TRBJ2-5; CDR3 DNA: TGTGCCAGCAGCTTCGGCGACAGGGTGGGGGAGACCCAGTACTTC; CDR3 protein: CASSFGDRVGETQYF
D gene: .; V gene: TRBV28; clone size: .; J gene: TRBJ2-7; CDR3 DNA: TGTGCCAGCATCCCGAGAGGGAGCACCTACGAGCAGTACTTC; CDR3 protein: CASIPRGSTYEQYF
D gene: .; V gene: TRBV28; clone size: few; J gene: TRBJ2-7; CDR3 DNA: TGTGCCAGCAGTCCGCCTCCGAACAGGGTATACCAGTACTTC; CDR3 protein: CASSPPPNRVYQYF
D gene: .; V gene: TRBV18; clone size: .; J gene: TRBJ1-4; CDR3 DNA: TGTGCCAGCTCACCAAACTCGAATGAAAAACTGTTTTTT; CDR3 protein: CASSPNSNEKLFF
D gene: .; V gene: TRBV19; clone size: .; J gene: TRBJ2-7; CDR3 DNA: TGTGCCAGTAGTATCCGGCCAGGGTCCTACGAGCAGTACTTC; CDR3 protein: CASSIRPGSYEQYF
D gene: TRBD1; V gene: TRBV6-5; clone size: .; J gene: TRBJ1-2; CDR3 DNA: TGTGCCAGCAGTTATGCCAGGGGGCGCGACTATGGCTACACCTTC; CDR3 protein: CASSYARGRDYGYTF
D gene: .; V gene: TRBV27; clone size: .; J gene: TRBJ2-5; CDR3 DNA: TGTGCCAGCAGAGGGAGAGACGAGACCCAGTACTTC; CDR3 protein: CASRGRDETQYF
D gene: .; V gene: TRBV2; clone size: .; J gene: TRBJ2-7; CDR3 DNA: TGTGCCAGCAGTGGGCCGGGAAATAGCGGATACTACGAGCAGTACTTC; CDR3 protein: CASSGPGNSGYYEQYF
D gene: .; V gene: TRBV7-8; clone size: .; J gene: TRBJ1-5; CDR3 DNA: TGTGCCAGCAGCCATTACAGGGAAAGCAATCAGCCCCAGCATTTT; CDR3 protein: CASSHYRESNQPQHF
D gene: .; V gene: TRBV5-6; clone size: .; J gene: TRBJ2-7; CDR3 DNA: TGTGCCAGCAGCTTGCCGGGACTCCTTGCCTACGAGCAGTACTTC; CDR3 protein: CASSLPGLLAYEQYF
D gene: TRBD2; V gene: TRBV5-4; clone size: .; J gene: TRBJ2-5; CDR3 DNA: TGTGCCAGCAGCTTACCTCACGTGGGAGGGGAGACCCAGTACTTC; CDR3 protein: CASSLPHVGGETQYF
D gene: .; V gene: TRBV2; clone size: .; J gene: TRBJ1-1; CDR3 DNA: TGTGCCAGCTGGCGGGAACACACTGAAGCTTTCTTT; CDR3 protein: CASWREHTEAFF
D gene: .; V gene: TRBV7-7; clone size: once; J gene: TRBJ1-1; CDR3 DNA: TGTGCTAGCAGCTTAGCCAAGAACACTGAAGCTTTCTTT; CDR3 protein: CASSLAKNTEAFF
D gene: TRBD2; V gene: TRBV4-1; clone size: .; J gene: TRBJ2-5; CDR3 DNA: TGCGCCAGCAGCGAACGACTAGCGGGGGACCAAGAGACCCAGTACTTC; CDR3 protein: CASSERLAGDQETQYF
D gene: TRBD2; V gene: TRBV6-5; clone size: .; J gene: TRBJ2-7; CDR3 DNA: TGTGCCAGCAAGGTCCTAGCGGGAGTGGGCGAGCAGTACTTC; CDR3 protein: CASKVLAGVGEQYF
D gene: TRBD2; V gene: TRBV5-1; clone size: .; J gene: TRBJ2-1; CDR3 DNA: TGCGCCAGCGGGAGCGGGAGCTCCTACAATGAGCAGTTCTTC; CDR3 protein: CASGSGSSYNEQFF
D gene: TRBD2; V gene: TRBV28; clone size: .; J gene: TRBJ2-4; CDR3 DNA: TGTGCCAGCATCGTAGCGGGAGGCAAAAACATTCAGTACTTC; CDR3 protein: CASIVAGGKNIQYF
D gene: .; V gene: TRBV9; clone size: .; J gene: TRBJ2-3; CDR3 DNA: TGTGCCAGCAGCGTAGATGGCGGGAGCACAGATACGCAGTATTTT; CDR3 protein: CASSVDGGSTDTQYF
D gene: TRBD1; V gene: TRBV6-5; clone size: .; J gene: TRBJ2-7; CDR3 DNA: TGTGCCAGCAGTTACTCGAAGGACAGGGTCCACGAGCAGTACTTC; CDR3 protein: CASSYSKDRVHEQYF
D gene: TRBD2; V gene: TRBV13; clone size: .; J gene: TRBJ2-7; CDR3 DNA: TGTGCCAGCAGCTCCCGAATCCCCCTAGCGGGAGGGCTATTCGGCGAGCAGTACTTC; CDR3 protein: CASSSRIPLAGGLFGEQYF
D gene: .; V gene: TRBV29-1; clone size: .; J gene: TRBJ2-1; CDR3 DNA: TGCAGCGTTCATTCAGGTCCCGCAAATGAGCAGTTCTTC; CDR3 protein: CSVHSGPANEQFF
D gene: .; V gene: TRBV11-1; clone size: .; J gene: TRBJ1-1; CDR3 DNA: TGTGCCAGCAGCGGGAGGTGGACGGCGGACACTGAAGCTTTCTTT; CDR3 protein: CASSGRWTADTEAFF
D gene: .; V gene: TRBV4-1; clone size: .; J gene: TRBJ2-7; CDR3 DNA: TGCGCCAGCAGCCAAGCTATCTCCTACGAGCAGTACTTC; CDR3 protein: CASSQAISYEQYF
D gene: .; V gene: TRBV5-1; clone size: .; J gene: TRBJ1-1; CDR3 DNA: TGCGCCAGCAGCTCACTACAGGAGAATGAGGCTTTCTTT; CDR3 protein: CASSSLQENEAFF
D gene: .; V gene: TRBV27; clone size: once; J gene: TRBJ2-6; CDR3 DNA: TGTGCCAGCACCGAGTCTGGGGCCAACGTCCTGACTTTC; CDR3 protein: CASTESGANVLTF
D gene: TRBD2; V gene: TRBV6-1; clone size: few; J gene: TRBJ2-5; CDR3 DNA: TGTGCCAGCAGACTATTAGCGGGTGGGTGGGAGACCCAGTACTTC; CDR3 protein: CASRLLAGGWETQYF
D gene: TRBD2; V gene: TRBV7-9; clone size: .; J gene: TRBJ2-1; CDR3 DNA: TGTGCCAGCAGCCGGACTAGCGGGAGGAATGAGCAGTTCTTC; CDR3 protein: CASSRTSGRNEQFF
D gene: TRBD2; V gene: TRBV6-5; clone size: .; J gene: TRBJ2-7; CDR3 DNA: TGTGCCAGCAGACTAGCGGGAGCTCGGGAGCAGTACTTC; CDR3 protein: CASRLAGAREQYF
D gene: TRBD2; V gene: TRBV25-1; clone size: .; J gene: TRBJ2-7; CDR3 DNA: TGTGCCAGCAGCCGACTAGCGGTAGACTACGAGCAGTACTTC; CDR3 protein: CASSRLAVDYEQYF
D gene: TRBD2; V gene: TRBV9; clone size: .; J gene: TRBJ2-1; CDR3 DNA: TGTGCCAGCAGCGTAGATCCCCTAGCGGGAGTTCTTAATGAGCAGTTCTTC; CDR3 protein: CASSVDPLAGVLNEQFF
D gene: TRBD2; V gene: TRBV29-1; clone size: .; J gene: TRBJ2-7; CDR3 DNA: TGCAGCGCTGGGACTAGCGGGAAAGGCGAGCAGTACTTC; CDR3 protein: CSAGTSGKGEQYF
D gene: .; V gene: TRBV28; clone size: .; J gene: TRBJ2-1; CDR3 DNA: TGTGCCAGCAGCTCCAGTGGGGAGTCCTACAATGAGCAGTTCTTC; CDR3 protein: CASSSSGESYNEQFF